The T cell receptor (beta chain) under discussion was sequenced for a study of a mutant IDH1 vaccine in newly diagnosed glioma. Study-wide context: Patients arrived already treated with radiotherapy, temozolomide, or both, most having had both.

Overall study results and limits: Immune responses induced by vaccination arose in 93.3% of the patients.

To note about this clone: Its specificity is not known.

This sample's time point: baseline, week 1 (first vaccination visit). The treatment: pre-vaccination baseline after standard-of-care therapy. Profiled with immunoSEQ multiplex PCR; TCRdb holds only in-frame clones, not every one. The data contain about 66,000 clones, 80% to 90% of them singletons. V was cut by 0 bases and J by 2 bases, with 10 bases left in between. In germline, CDR1 is MNHEY, CDR2 SVGAGI. CDR3 length: 15 residues. This TCR was sampled from a young man with glioma. The chain is built from TRBV6-5 and TRBJ1-1; no reliable D call. This specimen consisted of PBMCs, obtained from a glioma patient treated with radiotherapy, temozolomide or both. CDR3 DNA: TGTGCCAGCAGTTACTCCGGCACTACTAACACTGAAGCTTTCTTT. Residues: CASSYSGTTNTEAFF.